The clone carrying this TCR beta chain has just one count. This sample is part of a study of T cell changes during pregnancy in multiple sclerosis. Libraries were prepared by immunoSEQ multiplex PCR; TCRdb keeps only in-frame clonotypes and omits some of them. The data contain 33,000 or so clones, around nine tenths of them singletons. Trimming took 8 bases from V and 9 from J, leaving 17 bases between them. This CDR3 spans 13 amino acids. Germline values: CDR1 LNHDA, CDR2 SQIVND (reference sequence). This clonotype was obtained from a female donor in good health, enrolled as a control in a pregnancy study. The chain employs TRBV19 and TRBJ1-5; a possible D gene is TRBD1 (5 bases). Material: peripheral blood, obtained in the third trimester of pregnancy. This CDR3 reads CASQTGSTGPQHF. In DNA form, the CDR3 reads TGTGCCAGTCAAACAGGCTCTACGGGGCCCCAGCATTTT.